The 8 T cell receptor beta chains given below trace back to one sample, sequenced in a study of T cells in Graves' hyperthyroidism and ophthalmopathy (dated by TCRdb to about 2019). The library relied on multiplex PCR. Sequencing relied on an Illumina HiSeq 2000. TCR beta CDR3 regions were amplified from RNA transcripts. For the first round of RT-PCR on the TCR CDR3, the HTBI primer set was used together with the Qiagen OneStep RT-PCR kit. TCRdb reanalyzed the raw reads on its own, using fastp at Q25 for trimming and MiXCR for clone calling, and kept in-frame beta chains. Each record represents a unique CDR3 protein, reported with the most common genes and DNA among its rows. This sample lists approximately 420,000 distinct CDR3 sequences; 12% to 15% were detected once. Clones ranked in the top ten supply about 4.9% of the sample. Sequenced sample: blood. The receptors here all came from a woman aged 18-29 years with Graves' hyperthyroidism.

V and J are TRBV20-1 and TRBJ2-5; D is perhaps TRBD2 (5 bases). This CDR3 comprises 14 residues. Looked up from germline, CDR1 is DFQATT and CDR2 is SNEGSKA (reference sequence). Trimming took off 1 base at V and 3 bases at J, with 12 bases between the two ends. This CDR3 reads CSARVGVRKETQYF. DNA for the CDR3: TGCAGTGCTAGAGTCGGGGTTAGGAAAGAGACCCAGTACTTC.

This clonotype was observed at least ten times. The chain joins TRBV7-2 to TRBJ2-2, with 14 nucleotides matching TRBD2. Germline CDR1 and CDR2: SGHTA and FQGNSA. The CDR3 contains 19 residues. Losses at the gene ends were 5 bases for V and 5 bases for J; bases not matched to a gene: 13. In DNA, the CDR3 is TGTGCCAGCAGCCTTAGTACGGAGGGACTAGCGGGAGTTACCGGGGAGCTGTTTTTT. It translates to CASSLSTEGLAGVTGELFF. Complete variable domain (other parts from reference TRBV7-2 and TRBJ2-2): GAGVSQSPSNKVTEKGKDVELRCDPISGHTALYWYRQSLGQGLEFLIYFQGNSAPDKSGLPSDRFSAERTGGSVSTLTIQRTQQEDSAVYLCASSLSTEGLAGVTGELFFGEGSRLTVL.

There are a few counts of this clonotype. This chain connects TRBV27 to TRBJ2-6; D is uncertain. The V gene's germline CDR1 is MNHEY and CDR2 SMNVEV (reference sequence). The CDR3 consists of 17 residues. The V end lost 4 bases, the J end lost 0 bases, and 13 bases lay between the germline ends. CDR3 amino acids: CASSSSGYNSGANVLTF. DNA for the CDR3: TGTGCCAGCAGTTCCTCCGGCTACAACTCTGGGGCCAACGTCCTGACTTTC.

This clonotype showed up many times. The V and J genes are TRBV2 and TRBJ2-1; weak D call: TRBD1 (6 bases). V lost 3 bases and J lost 4, with 16 bases in between. The CDR3 loop spans 16 amino acids. CDR1 and CDR2 (germline): SNHLY, FYNNEI. CDR3 protein: CASSDAGTTGYNEQFF. CDR3 DNA sequence: TGTGCCAGCAGTGATGCCGGGACAACGGGATACAATGAGCAGTTCTTC.

This rearrangement joins TRBV27 to TRBJ2-1; 9 bases line up with TRBD2. Germline CDR1 MNHEY, CDR2 SMNVEV (reference sequence). The junction had 21 bases not matched to a gene; V was cut back by 8 bases and J by 4 bases. The CDR3 is 19 amino acids. Written as DNA, the CDR3 is TGTGCCAGCGGGGGGTGGGGCGGCGGAAGACTAGCGGAGTACAATGAGCAGTTCTTC. Its protein product is CASGGWGGGRLAEYNEQFF.

This clonotype occurred many times. The chain is built from TRBV12-3 or TRBV12-4 and TRBJ2-1; no definite D call. The CDR3 is 16 residues long. The V end lost 2 bases, the J end lost 1 base, and 12 bases lay between the germline ends. CDR3: CASSLRVTISYNEQFF. CDR3 in DNA: TGTGCCAGCAGTTTAAGGGTTACTATTTCCTACAATGAGCAGTTCTTC.

This clonotype was detected many times. This chain uses TRBV28 with TRBJ1-5; no reliable D call. The length of the CDR3 is 16 residues. V shed 6 bases and J shed 2 bases, with 17 bases lying between them. In germline, CDR1 is MDHEN, CDR2 SYDVKM. DNA for the CDR3: TGTGCCAGCAGCTCCCTTCTGGGTGGGGGCAATCAGCCCCAGCATTTT. Its protein product is CASSSLLGGGNQPQHF.

The table lists this clonotype with many counts. The rearrangement uses TRBV7-9 and TRBJ2-7, with 11 bases fitting TRBD1. This CDR3 spans 14 amino acids. The V segment lost 6 bases and the J segment 0 bases; nucleotides outside the gene matches: 1. Germline V lookup: CDR1 SEHNR, CDR2 FQNEAQ (reference sequence). The CDR3 loop is CASRGTGGSYEQYF. The CDR3 nucleotides are TGTGCCAGCAGAGGGACAGGGGGCTCCTACGAGCAGTACTTC.